This entry describes one T cell receptor (beta chain). Which antigen it targets is not known. Per-nucleotide qualities are absent, and no much larger clonotype sits a single base away. From the cysteine through the phenylalanine, the CDR3 covers 15 amino acids. Solely the CDR3 DNA is kept, with 45 bases framed from the first base. At the junction V is shortened by 6 bases and J by 1 base; bases outside the gene matches: 2. CDR1 MNHNY and CDR2 SVGAGI are derived from the germline V gene (reference sequence). The record originates from a study of technical replicates of blood from a few donors (dated by TCRdb to about 2017). The library was built by means of the immunoSEQ multiplex PCR assay. The source is immuneACCESS, and TCRdb retained only in-frame sequences with V and J called. Part of the clones is not carried over; for the studies checked, unresolved V genes explain less than half of this, and the remainder is unexplained. Here the sample has roughly 100,000 clones; roughly 96% occur a single time. Approximately 0.37% of the sample comes from the top ten.

Specimen: T cells isolated from PBMCs. This clonotype originated in a human donor in good health. The rearranged chain carries TRBV6-6 and TRBJ2-2, with 10 bases aligning to TRBD1. The CDR3 protein sequence reads: CASRGTGVNTGELFF. Here is the DNA: TGTGCCAGCAGGGGGACAGGGGTGAACACCGGGGAGCTGTTTTTT.